This is a list of T cell receptor beta chains from one sample in a study of a mutant IDH1 vaccine in newly diagnosed glioma. Their cognate antigens are unknown. Profiled with immunoSEQ multiplex PCR; TCRdb holds only in-frame clones, not every one. The table records about 54,000 clones, 87% of them present only once. The sequencing used PBMCs, collected from a glioma patient whose treatment included an IDH1 peptide vaccine. The receptors here all came from a man in his forties or fifties with glioma. Each CDR3 is given with its conserved first and last residue. The D gene is left open where the match is weak. Size is omitted from some rows. Given values are once, few, many or a class for expanded clones.

j_call v_call d_call clone_size cdr3_nt cdr3_aa
TRBJ2-3 TRBV9 - - TGTGCCAGCAGCACCCGATCACGCACAGATACGCAGTATTTT CASSTRSRTDTQYF
TRBJ1-5 TRBV6-6 TRBD1 - TGTGCCAGCAGCACGGGACAGCGGGATCATCAGCCCCAGCATTTT CASSTGQRDHQPQHF
TRBJ2-4 TRBV4-1 - few TGCGCCAGCAGCCAAGGAAGACTATGGCAAGATAGCAAAAACATTCAGTACTTC CASSQGRLWQDSKNIQYF
TRBJ1-2 TRBV5-6 - - TGTGCCAGCAGCTTGATGGGATTCGACCCTGGCTACACCTTC CASSLMGFDPGYTF
TRBJ2-1 TRBV27 - - TGTGCCAGCAGTCCACGAGACAATGAGCAGTTCTTC CASSPRDNEQFF
TRBJ1-1 TRBV7-8 TRBD1 - TGTGCCAGCATCACTCGGACAGGCGAGATGAACACTGAAGCTTTCTTT CASITRTGEMNTEAFF
TRBJ1-1 TRBV6-5 TRBD1 - TGTGCCAGCCGGACAGGGGGGGAAGCTTTCTTT CASRTGGEAFF
TRBJ2-7 TRBV5-1 - - TGCGCCAGCAGCCTGGGTTTAACGGAGGGGTACGAGCAGTACTTC CASSLGLTEGYEQYF
TRBJ1-5 TRBV10-3 TRBD1 - TGTGCCATCAGTTCCGGGACAGGGGATCAGCCCCAGCATTTT CAISSGTGDQPQHF
TRBJ1-1 TRBV10-3 - - TGTGCCATCAGTGAGGAATCCACAACCCTTAACACTGAAGCTTTCTTT CAISEESTTLNTEAFF